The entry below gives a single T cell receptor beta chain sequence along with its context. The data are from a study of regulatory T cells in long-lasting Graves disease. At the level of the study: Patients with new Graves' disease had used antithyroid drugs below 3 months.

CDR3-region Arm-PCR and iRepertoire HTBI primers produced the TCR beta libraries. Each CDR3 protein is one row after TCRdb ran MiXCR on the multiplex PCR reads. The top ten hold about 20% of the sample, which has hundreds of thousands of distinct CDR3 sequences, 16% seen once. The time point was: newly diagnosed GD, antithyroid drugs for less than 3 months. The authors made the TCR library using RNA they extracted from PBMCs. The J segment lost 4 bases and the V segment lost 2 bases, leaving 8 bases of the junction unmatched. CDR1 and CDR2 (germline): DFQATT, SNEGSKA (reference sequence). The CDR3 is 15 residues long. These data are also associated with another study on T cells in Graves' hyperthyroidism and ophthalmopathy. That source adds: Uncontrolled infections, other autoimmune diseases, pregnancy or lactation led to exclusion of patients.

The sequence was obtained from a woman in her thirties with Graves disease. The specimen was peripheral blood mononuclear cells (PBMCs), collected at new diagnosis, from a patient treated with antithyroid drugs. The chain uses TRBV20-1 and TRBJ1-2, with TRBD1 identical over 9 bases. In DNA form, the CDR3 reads TGCAGTGCTAGAAATCCGGGACAGGGAAGCTATGGCTACACCTTC. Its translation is CSARNPGQGSYGYTF.